These 11 T cell receptor beta chains originate from one sample sequenced in a study of shared clonotypes between healthy human individuals (dated by TCRdb to the early 2020s). Library creation used the immunoSEQ multiplex PCR assay. In its TCRdb copy, this immuneACCESS table keeps in-frame sequences only and misses some clones. Where compared with another copy, unresolved V genes explain less than half of these, and the others have no known cause. A total of millions of clones appear in this sample, 85% to 95% of them only once. Of the sample, 0.13% is held by the ten largest clones. The material sequenced was naive CD4+ T cells sorted from blood. Sample cell subset or site, as interpreted from the label and publication: CD45RA+ positively selected. Source of these receptors: a man aged 18 to 30 in good health.

The V and J genes are TRBV25-1 and TRBJ1-6; 7 nucleotides match TRBD1. This CDR3 comprises 16 residues. Germline values: CDR1 MGHDK, CDR2 SYGVNS. J lost 0 bases, V lost 3 bases, and 2 bases had no gene match. This CDR3 reads CASSDRQGSYNSPLHF. DNA for the CDR3: TGTGCCAGCAGTGATCGACAGGGCTCCTATAATTCACCCCTCCACTTT. Looking up the rest from reference TRBV25-1 and TRBJ1-6 gives the full variable domain: EADIYQTPRYLVIGTGKKITLECSQTMGHDKMYWYQQDPGMELHLIHYSYGVNSTEKGDLSSESTVSRIRTEHFPLTLESARPSHTSQYLCASSDRQGSYNSPLHFGNGTRLTVT.

The rearrangement links TRBV5-4 to TRBJ2-7, with 11 bases identical to TRBD2. The CDR3 is 16 amino acids. Losses at the gene ends were 4 bases for V and 0 bases for J; bases not matched to a gene: 6. Germline V gene data show CDR1 as SGHNT and CDR2 as YYREEE (reference sequence). The CDR3 region has the DNA TGTGCCAGCAGCAAAATGACTAGCGGGAACTCCTACGAGCAGTACTTC. Amino acids: CASSKMTSGNSYEQYF.

The rearrangement joins TRBV18 to TRBJ2-4, with D perhaps matching TRBD1 (5 bases). V was cut by 2 bases and J by 6 bases, with 8 bases left in between. Looked up from germline, CDR1 is KGHSH and CDR2 is LQKENI. The CDR3 is made up of 13 amino acids. The CDR3 region is CASSPITGNIQYF. The CDR3 DNA reads TGTGCCAGCTCACCAATCACAGGAAACATTCAGTACTTC.

The chain employs TRBV11-2 and TRBJ2-5, with 7 bases matching TRBD1. The V gene end was trimmed by 4 bases and the J gene end by 1 base; junction bases not matched to a gene: 6. CDR3 size: 15 residues. CDR1 is SGHAT, CDR2 FQNNGV, per germline. Here the CDR3 reads CASSWIRTGQETQYF. The CDR3 DNA is TGTGCCAGCAGCTGGATTAGGACAGGCCAAGAGACCCAGTACTTC.

This chain joins TRBV19 and TRBJ2-4; no clear D. V was clipped by 8 bases and J by 0 bases, with 8 bases between them. The CDR3 totals 13 residues. The germline gives CDR1 LNHDA, CDR2 SQIVND (reference sequence). CDR3 nucleotides: TGTGCCAGTCCTTTCATAGCCAAAAACATTCAGTACTTC. Its protein product is CASPFIAKNIQYF.

In its sample, this clone was seen once. V is TRBV5-4 and J is TRBJ2-5; 11 bases are shared with TRBD2. There are 16 residues in the CDR3. V lost 0 bases, J lost 4 bases, and 5 bases stayed unmatched. From germline, CDR1 is SGHNT and CDR2 YYREEE (reference sequence). The DNA of the CDR3 is TGTGCCAGCAGCTTGGTAGCGGGGGGGCGTGGAGAGACCCAGTACTTC. Residues: CASSLVAGGRGETQYF.

On this clone: Other DNA variants within this sample encode the same CDR3. The V call is TRBV28, the J call TRBJ1-4, with TRBD1 identical over 10 bases. This CDR3 is built from 14 residues. J lost 7 bases, V lost 3 bases, and 2 bases had no gene match. Germline V CDR1 and CDR2: MDHEN, SYDVKM. The CDR3 DNA follows: TGTGCCAGCAGTTTGACAGGGGGCGGTGAAAAACTGTTTTTT. This gives the protein CASSLTGGGEKLFF.

Notes on this clone: Other DNA sequences from this sample encode an identical CDR3 as well. The V gene is TRBV9, the J gene TRBJ1-6, with no clear D. Per germline, CDR1 SGDLS and CDR2 YYNGEE. V gave up 0 bases and J gave up 6 bases, with 13 bases separating them. The length of the CDR3 is 16 residues. The CDR3 sequence is CASSVGPGLVNSPLHF. In DNA form, the CDR3 reads TGTGCCAGCAGCGTAGGTCCAGGTCTGGTTAATTCACCCCTCCACTTT.

The table lists this clone with a count of one. The rearrangement links TRBV4-3 to TRBJ2-7; maybe TRBD2 (6 bases). The CDR3 is 17 amino acids. Per germline, CDR1 LGHNA and CDR2 YSLEER. V shed 2 bases and J shed 2 bases, with 19 bases lying between them. The CDR3 here is CASSQTLFGGDTYEQYF. CDR3 nucleotide sequence: TGCGCCAGCAGCCAAACACTATTCGGGGGTGACACCTACGAGCAGTACTTC.

CDR3 DNA: TGTGCCAGCAGTTACCAGAGGCTAGCGGGAAGAGAGACCCAGTACTTC. Encoded protein: CASSYQRLAGRETQYF. The V gene is TRBV6-5, the J gene TRBJ2-5, with 9 nucleotides matching TRBD2. Trimming removed 2 bases from V and 4 bases from J; junction bases left unmatched: 8. The CDR3 spans 16 residues. Germline V CDR1 and CDR2: MNHEY, SVGAGI.

This chain uses TRBV29-1 with TRBJ1-1, with D perhaps matching TRBD1 (6 bases). Trimming cost V 1 base and J 5 bases, with 14 bases left between them. This CDR3 spans 14 amino acids. The V gene's germline CDR1 is SQVTM and CDR2 ANQGSEA. The CDR3, as DNA: TGCAGCGTTGAAGTTCCAGGGGAGATGACTGAAGCTTTCTTT. Protein product: CSVEVPGEMTEAFF.